This T cell receptor (beta chain) was profiled in a study of T cells in women clearing cervical HPV infection. About the research overall: Cases: HPV16-related CIN3 or worse on histology, a couple of invasive cancers. HLA type stays a possible confounder, typing being limited. Study conclusions and caveats: Repertoire richness, not evenness, was significantly elevated in CIN3+ cases versus controls. Cases carried less TRBV6-7 than controls: around 0.11% versus 0.15%.

Data came from immunoSEQ multiplex PCR; TCRdb stores just in-frame clones and leaves some out. The sample totals some 39,000 clones. A note on this clone: The antigen remains undetermined. The CDR3 is cut off 3 residues early in the read; its end comes from the germline J gene.

Trimming shortened V by 6 bases and J by 7 bases, and 15 bases separated the two germline ends. This CDR3 is built from 13 residues. The receptor was isolated from a woman aged 18 to 69 with a cervical HPV16 infection that either progressed to CIN3+ or cleared (not recorded which). The V call is TRBV12-3 or TRBV12-4, the J call TRBJ2-5; possible D gene TRBD1, 6 bases. What was sequenced was blood buffy coat. The CDR3 is CASSPGHPGTQYF. The DNA read from the CDR3 is TGTGCCAGCAGCCCGGGACACCCAGGGACC.